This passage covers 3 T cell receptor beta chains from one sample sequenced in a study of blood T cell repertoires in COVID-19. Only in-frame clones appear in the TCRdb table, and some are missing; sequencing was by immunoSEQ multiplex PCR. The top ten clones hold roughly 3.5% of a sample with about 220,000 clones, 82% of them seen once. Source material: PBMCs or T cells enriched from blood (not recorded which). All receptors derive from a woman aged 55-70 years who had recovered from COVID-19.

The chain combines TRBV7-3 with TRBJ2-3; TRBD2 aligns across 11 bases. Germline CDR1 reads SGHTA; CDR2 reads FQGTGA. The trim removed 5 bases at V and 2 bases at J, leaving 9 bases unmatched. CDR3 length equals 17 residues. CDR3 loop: CASSPGASGRSTDTQYF. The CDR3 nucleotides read TGTGCCAGCAGCCCAGGCGCTAGCGGGAGGTCCACAGATACGCAGTATTTT. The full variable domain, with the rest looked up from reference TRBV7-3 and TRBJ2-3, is GAGVSQTPSNKVTEKGKYVELRCDPISGHTALYWYRQSLGQGPEFLIYFQGTGAADDSGLPNDRFFAVRPEGSVSTLKIQRTERGDSAVYLCASSPGASGRSTDTQYFGPGTRLTVL.

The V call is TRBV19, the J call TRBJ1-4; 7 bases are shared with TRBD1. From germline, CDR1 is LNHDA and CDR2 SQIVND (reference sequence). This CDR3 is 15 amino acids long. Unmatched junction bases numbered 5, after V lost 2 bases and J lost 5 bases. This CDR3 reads CASSINRQGNEKLFF. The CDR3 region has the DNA TGTGCCAGTAGTATAAACCGACAGGGAAATGAAAAACTGTTTTTT.

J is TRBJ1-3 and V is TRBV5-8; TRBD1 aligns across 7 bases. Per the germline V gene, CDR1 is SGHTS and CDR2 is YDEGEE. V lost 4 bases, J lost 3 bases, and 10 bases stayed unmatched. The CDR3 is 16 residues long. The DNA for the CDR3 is TGTGCCAGCAGCATTCCAGGGGGGAGTTTTGGAAACACCATATATTTT. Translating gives CASSIPGGSFGNTIYF.